A selection of T cell receptor beta chains follows, all from one sample in a study of cytomegalovirus exposure and HLA in healthy donors. TCRdb's table, derived via immunoSEQ multiplex PCR, lists solely in-frame clones and lacks some. Of about 200,000 clones listed, less than 90% are singletons. The sequencing input was PBMCs. The receptors originated from a woman younger than 45 in good health and CMV-seronegative. Both conserved end residues are part of each CDR3. The D gene is left open where the match is weak. Clone size, where shown, is once, few, many, or a class for clones that have expanded.

clone size | J gene | V gene | D gene | CDR3 DNA | CDR3 protein
NA | TRBJ2-5 | TRBV5-4 | TRBD2 | TGTGCCAGCAGCTTGGAGGGAGGGGAGACCCAGTACTTC | CASSLEGGETQYF
NA | TRBJ2-1 | TRBV27 | TRBD1 | TGTGCCAGCAGTTCAACGACAGGGTGGTTGGAGCCTAACTACAATGAGCAGTTCTTC | CASSSTTGWLEPNYNEQFF
NA | TRBJ2-2 | TRBV7-2 | NA | TGTGCCAGCAGCTTCGGCGGAAACACCGGGGAGCTGTTTTTT | CASSFGGNTGELFF
NA | TRBJ1-1 | TRBV10-3 | NA | TGTGCCATCAGTGATCATAACCCGGGGACTGAAGCTTTCTTT | CAISDHNPGTEAFF
NA | TRBJ2-2 | TRBV5-4 | NA | TGTGCCAGCAGCTTGGTCGGGACTCCCGGGGAGCTGTTTTTT | CASSLVGTPGELFF
NA | TRBJ1-6 | TRBV4-1 | NA | TGCGCCAGCAGCCAGATGGCCATCGGGAGCTCCTATAATTCACCCCTCCACTTT | CASSQMAIGSSYNSPLHF
NA | TRBJ2-3 | TRBV10-3 | TRBD2 | TGTGCCATCTCTCAAGCGGGGGGCCTAGCAGATACGCAGTATTTT | CAISQAGGLADTQYF
NA | TRBJ2-2 | TRBV7-9 | NA | TGTGCCAGCAGCATGACCCGGGGGTGGATGGACACCGGGGAGCTGTTTTTT | CASSMTRGWMDTGELFF
NA | TRBJ1-2 | TRBV4-1 | NA | TGCGCCAGCAGCCATCCCTGGCAGGGAATCTATGGCTACACCTTC | CASSHPWQGIYGYTF
once | TRBJ1-1 | TRBV4-1 | NA | TGCGCCAGCAGCCACCCCTGGGGGGGGGCATCTGAAGCTTTCTTT | CASSHPWGGASEAFF
NA | TRBJ2-3 | TRBV2 | NA | TGTGCCAGCAGTTCTCCGAGAGTAATCACAGATACGCAGTATTTT | CASSSPRVITDTQYF
NA | TRBJ2-7 | TRBV7-9 | NA | TGTGCCAGCAGCCCATCGGGGATAAATACCTACGAGCAGTACTTC | CASSPSGINTYEQYF
NA | TRBJ1-5 | TRBV5-4 | NA | TGTGCCAGCGCCAGAGACTCGACTGGCTTAAGGGCGAGTCACAGGGTTACCCAGCATTTT | CASARDSTGLRASHRVTQHF
NA | TRBJ2-3 | TRBV19 | NA | TGTGCCAGTAGTATCCTGGGGGTAGCCGGGGGAACAGATACGCAGTATTTT | CASSILGVAGGTDTQYF